These 20 T cell receptor beta chains originate from one sample sequenced in a study of beta chain features in type 1 diabetes. Notes on the study in general: Moderately but significantly shorter TCRB CDR3s were found in Type 1 diabetes patients in all four CD4+ subsets.

Antigen specificity for these receptors is unknown. Expressed TCRB transcripts were sequenced after all isolated RNA was converted to cDNA. Generated by immunoSEQ multiplex PCR, the TCRdb table keeps only in-frame clones and is missing some. The repertoire consists of some 370,000 clones, with about 10% occurring once and the leading ten covering around 0.66%. Sequencing was done on a sample of central memory CD4+ T cells from blood. These receptors originate from a man aged 30 to 45 with type 1 diabetes.

This clone appeared many times. The chain has TRBV9 and TRBJ2-5; 9 bases match TRBD1. The length of the CDR3 is 13 residues. V shed 4 bases, J shed 5 bases, and the junction held 3 bases outside the gene matches. Germline CDR1 SGDLS, CDR2 YYNGEE. The CDR3 region is CASSPGQGETQYF. CDR3 nucleotide sequence: TGTGCCAGCAGCCCTGGACAGGGGGAGACCCAGTACTTC.

This clone showed up just once. The V gene is TRBV19, the J gene TRBJ2-7; weak D call: TRBD1 (6 bases). The CDR3 loop spans 14 amino acids. Trimming removed 4 bases at V and 3 bases at J, with 13 bases between. Germline V gene data show CDR1 as LNHDA and CDR2 as SQIVND (reference sequence). The CDR3 nucleotides are TGTGCCAGTAGTACCCCGACAGGAAACTACGAGCAGTACTTC. As protein: CASSTPTGNYEQYF.

This clone was detected only a few times. V and J are TRBV6-5 and TRBJ2-5; possible D gene TRBD2, 7 bases. The CDR3 totals 11 residues. CDR1 MNHEY and CDR2 SVGAGI come from the germline V gene. The V end was cut by 9 bases, the J end by 9 bases, with 14 bases between. CDR3 in DNA: TGTGCCAGTGAGGGGGGGATACCCCAGTACTTC. Encoded protein: CASEGGIPQYF.

This clone was picked up a small number of times. The chain joins TRBV6-1 to TRBJ2-5; possible D gene TRBD1, 6 bases. CDR1 and CDR2 from the germline V gene are MNHNS and SASEGT. Trimming stripped 11 bases from V and 0 bases from J, with 16 bases between. This CDR3 has 14 amino acids. The CDR3 loop reads CAASFRDNQETQYF. For the CDR3, the DNA is TGTGCCGCCTCCTTCCGGGACAACCAAGAGACCCAGTACTTC.

This clone occurred a few times. J is TRBJ2-1 and V is TRBV28, with 13 bases lining up with TRBD2. The germline CDR1 and CDR2 sequences are MDHEN and SYDVKM. V lost 1 base to trimming and J lost 1 base; unmatched junction nucleotides: 10. The CDR3 extends over 20 amino acids. CDR3 nucleotide sequence: TGTGCCAGCAGTTTATTAGGGACTAGCGGGACCTTAGGGTCCTACAATGAGCAGTTCTTC. Protein sequence: CASSLLGTSGTLGSYNEQFF.

This clone showed up just a few times. V gene TRBV15 combines with J gene TRBJ1-1; D uncertain. Trimming cost V 0 bases and J 2 bases, with 10 bases left between them. CDR1 LNHNV and CDR2 YYDKDF come from the germline V gene (reference sequence). The CDR3 contains 15 residues. The CDR3 sequence is CATSRDGKINTEAFF. DNA of the CDR3: TGTGCCACCAGCAGAGACGGCAAGATTAACACTGAAGCTTTCTTT.

The V gene is TRBV27, the J gene TRBJ1-5, with 9 bases matching TRBD1. Germline CDR1 is MNHEY and CDR2 is SMNVEV (reference sequence). The V segment lost 5 bases and the J segment 4 bases; nucleotides outside the gene matches: 3. The CDR3 runs 14 residues. The CDR3 loop reads CASSRTGENQPQHF. The CDR3 DNA sequence: TGTGCCAGCAGTCGGACAGGGGAGAATCAGCCCCAGCATTTT.

This clone was counted only a few times. This chain uses TRBV28 with TRBJ2-5, with 9 bases matching TRBD1. CDR3 length: 14 residues. The V and J ends lost 5 bases and 6 bases, in that order; junction bases with no gene match: 7. Germline-derived CDR1 and CDR2 are MDHEN and SYDVKM. The CDR3 DNA follows: TGTGCCAGCAGTGCCGGGACAGGGAGGAAGACCCAGTACTTC. It specifies CASSAGTGRKTQYF.

This clone was seen at least ten times. The chain links TRBV6-1 to TRBJ1-3; a possible D gene is TRBD1 (5 bases). From germline, CDR1 is MNHNS and CDR2 SASEGT. This CDR3 is built from 14 residues. With 3 bases removed from V and 2 bases from J, the gap between germline ends came to 8 bases. The CDR3 DNA follows: TGTGCCAGCAGTGACGGAGGGGCTGGAAACACCATATATTTT. Protein product: CASSDGGAGNTIYF.

Only a few counts were recorded for this clone. The chain recombines TRBV6-5 with TRBJ1-1; D is ambiguous. Trimming left V 4 bases short and J 5 bases short, with 14 bases between. CDR1 and CDR2 (germline): MNHEY, SVGAGI. There are 14 residues in the CDR3. The CDR3 DNA reads as TGTGCCAGCAGTTTCCTATCCAGGAGGACTGAAGCTTTCTTT. It translates to CASSFLSRRTEAFF.

V and J are TRBV11-2 and TRBJ1-1; D gene uncertain. V lost 5 bases to trimming and J lost 6 bases, with 13 bases between them. The CDR3 totals 13 residues. CDR1 and CDR2 from the germline V gene are SGHAT and FQNNGV. The DNA of the CDR3 is TGTGCCAGCAGCGCGAGTAAGGACTCTGAAGCTTTCTTT. Translating gives CASSASKDSEAFF. Together with reference TRBV11-2 and TRBJ1-1, the CDR3 gives the full variable domain: EAGVAQSPRYKIIEKRQSVAFWCNPISGHATLYWYQQILGQGPKLLIQFQNNGVVDDSQLPKDRFSAERLKGVDSTLKIQPAKLEDSAVYLCASSASKDSEAFFGQGTRLTVV.

About this clone: One end of the junction is discordant with germline, which a read error may explain. This CDR3 is also generated by other DNA sequences in the sample. The CDR3 sequence: CASSLGPENTEAFF. The CDR3 DNA is TGTGCCAGCAGCTTAGGTCCGGAGAACACCGAAGCTTTCTTT. V is TRBV7-2 and J is TRBJ1-1, with D hard to call. Germline CDR1 and CDR2: SGHTA and FQGNSA. The CDR3 is 14 residues long. The variable domain in full, with the rest retrieved from reference TRBV7-2 and TRBJ1-1, is GAGVSQSPSNKVTEKGKDVELRCDPISGHTALYWYRQSLGQGLEFLIYFQGNSAPDKSGLPSDRFSAERTGGSVSTLTIQRTQQEDSAVYLCASSLGPENTEAFFGQGTRLTVV.

Only a few counts were recorded for this clone. The V and J genes are TRBV28 and TRBJ2-2, with D unresolved. V was clipped by 6 bases and J by 5 bases, with 10 bases between them. The germline V gene has CDR1 MDHEN and CDR2 SYDVKM. This CDR3 is 13 amino acids long. The CDR3 here is CASRRSVTGELFF. DNA of the CDR3: TGTGCCAGCAGGCGAAGCGTAACCGGGGAGCTGTTTTTT.

This clone was counted many times. The chain uses TRBV7-9 and TRBJ2-5; 10 bases are a match to TRBD2. Germline CDR1 is SEHNR and CDR2 is FQNEAQ (reference sequence). After removal of 1 base from V and 5 bases from J, the junction contained 13 bases not matched to a gene. The CDR3 loop spans 18 amino acids. Here the CDR3 reads CASSLGPRTSGTSETQYF. For the CDR3, the DNA is TGTGCCAGCAGCTTAGGACCCAGGACTAGCGGAACTAGTGAGACCCAGTACTTC.

The chain employs TRBV5-8 and TRBJ2-1; D perhaps matches TRBD2 (6 bases). The V gene lost 0 bases and the J gene lost 0 bases, with 10 bases spanning the gap. The germline V gene encodes CDR1 SGHTS and CDR2 YDEGEE. This CDR3 has 16 residues. The CDR3 sequence: CASSLEGLLSYNEQFF. CDR3 nucleotide sequence: TGTGCCAGCAGCTTGGAGGGACTCCTCTCCTACAATGAGCAGTTCTTC.

This clone was picked up a small number of times. The V call is TRBV1, the J call TRBJ1-1. TRBV1 is recorded as a pseudogene. CDR3 size: 17 residues. The DNA of the CDR3 is TGCACCAGCAGCCAAGACGGGGGGAAGGGGGGTACCACTGAAGCTTTCTTT. This sequence encodes CTSSQDGGKGGTTEAFF.

The rearrangement joins TRBV27 to TRBJ1-4; tentative D call: TRBD1 (6 bases). The germline V and J ends were trimmed by 6 bases and 5 bases, with 16 bases remaining between them. The germline gives CDR1 MNHEY, CDR2 SMNVEV (reference sequence). This CDR3 has 15 residues. The CDR3 loop reads CASRAGGSMNEKLFF. The CDR3 bases are TGTGCCAGCAGGGCCGGGGGCAGCATGAATGAAAAACTGTTTTTT.

The chain combines TRBV29-1 with TRBJ2-2, with TRBD1 as a possible D gene (5 bases). The germline V gene encodes CDR1 SQVTM and CDR2 ANQGSEA. The CDR3 contains 12 residues. V was trimmed by 3 bases and J by 5 bases, leaving 7 bases between them. Here the CDR3 reads CSVDAGTGELFF. The CDR3 DNA sequence: TGCAGCGTTGACGCAGGGACCGGGGAGCTGTTTTTT.

This clone is categorized as medium-sized. CDR3 DNA sequence: TGTGCCAGCAGCCCCGACAGGGTCAACTATGGCTACACCTTC. The encoded protein is CASSPDRVNYGYTF. V and J are TRBV5-5 and TRBJ1-2; TRBD1 matches at 7 bases. CDR1 is SGHKS and CDR2 is YYEKEE in the germline V gene (reference sequence). The CDR3 runs to 14 residues. V dropped 4 bases and J dropped 2; count of bases not matched to a gene: 5.

This clone showed up just a few times. The J gene is TRBJ2-7, the V gene TRBV28; 8 nucleotides line up with TRBD2. This CDR3 contains 15 residues. J gave up 4 bases and V 5 bases, and 10 bases lay outside the gene matches. CDR1 is MDHEN, CDR2 SYDVKM, per germline. The CDR3 loop is CASSREGRPGYEQYF. The CDR3 bases are TGTGCCAGCAGTCGGGAGGGCAGACCCGGTTACGAGCAGTACTTC.